A single sample gave rise to the 14 T cell receptor beta chains below, sequenced in a study of T-cell reconstitution after alpha-beta-depleted transplantation in children (dated by TCRdb to 2015 to 2016). Library preparation was by PCR. The reads were generated on an Illumina HiSeq 2500. TCR library preparation used molecular barcoding, with unique molecular identifiers applied to normalize quantification of the TCRbeta repertoire. TCRdb ran its own pipeline on the public reads, namely fastp trimming at Q25 and MiXCR clone calling, and kept in-frame beta chains. All rows with the same CDR3 protein become a single entry with the most common DNA and genes. The sample profile shows some 500,000 distinct CDR3 sequences; 15% to 20% of them were found once. 3.3% of the sample goes to the ten largest clones. The source was PBMCs from the stem cell graft donor, collected from the stem cell graft. The receptors originated from a human donor who donated a stem cell graft to a child with acute lymphoblastic leukemia.

The CDR3 region is CASSRGVGYTF. CDR3 coding DNA: TGTGCCAGCAGCCGGGGGGTCGGCTACACCTTC. The J gene is TRBJ1-2, the V gene TRBV3-1; D is perhaps TRBD1 (5 bases). Germline lookup yields CDR1 LGHDT and CDR2 YNNKEL (reference sequence). The CDR3 totals 11 residues. V lost 4 bases and J lost 8, with 8 bases in between.

The chain employs TRBV10-3 and TRBJ1-1, with TRBD1 matching 10 bases. The CDR3 has 16 amino acids. Germline loops: CDR1 ENHRY, CDR2 SYGVKD. Unmatched junction bases numbered 10, after V lost 3 bases and J lost 6 bases. The CDR3 sequence is CAISDLGGQGRPEAFF. CDR3 bases: TGTGCCATCAGTGACTTAGGGGGACAGGGGAGGCCTGAAGCTTTCTTT.

The V and J genes are TRBV5-1 and TRBJ2-3, with D possibly called TRBD1 or TRBD2 (5 bases each). The CDR3 loop spans 15 amino acids. V was clipped by 1 base and J by 3 bases, with 12 bases between them. Looked up from germline, CDR1 is SGHRS and CDR2 is YFSETQ. The CDR3 loop is CASSLWGSGTDTQYF. As DNA, the CDR3 is TGCGCCAGCAGCTTGTGGGGCTCGGGAACAGATACGCAGTATTTT. The complete variable domain, with remaining parts taken from reference TRBV5-1 and TRBJ2-3, reads KAGVTQTPRYLIKTRGQQVTLSCSPISGHRSVSWYQQTPGQGLQFLFEYFSETQRNKGNFPGRFSGRQFSNSRSEMNVSTLELGDSALYLCASSLWGSGTDTQYFGPGTRLTVL.

The V and J genes are TRBV19 and TRBJ2-6, with 7 nucleotides matching TRBD1. This CDR3 comprises 15 residues. In germline, CDR1 is LNHDA, CDR2 SQIVND (reference sequence). The J segment lost 0 bases and the V segment lost 6 bases, leaving 2 bases of the junction unmatched. The CDR3 sequence: CASRGQSSGANVLTF. For the CDR3, the DNA is TGTGCCAGTAGGGGACAGTCCTCTGGGGCCAACGTCCTGACTTTC.

This clonotype was counted only a few times. The chain links TRBV7-6 to TRBJ1-6, with 9 positions matching TRBD1. The germline V gene encodes CDR1 SGHVS and CDR2 FNYEAQ. J was trimmed by 6 bases and V by 6 bases; bases with no gene match: 6. The CDR3 is 15 amino acids. CDR3 amino acids: CASSLQGAFNSPLHF. CDR3 DNA: TGTGCCAGCAGTTTACAGGGGGCCTTTAATTCACCCCTCCACTTT.

The table lists this clonotype with many counts. The rearrangement joins TRBV29-1 to TRBJ2-1; TRBD1 matches at 9 bases. Germline V gene lookup returns CDR1 SQVTM and CDR2 ANQGSEA. J lost 6 bases, V lost 4 bases, and 1 base had no gene match. The CDR3 covers 12 residues. CDR3 nucleotides: TGCAGCGTTGGGGGACAGGGCAATGAGCAGTTCTTC. Translated: CSVGGQGNEQFF.

There are many counts of this clonotype. The chain is built from TRBV7-8 and TRBJ1-3; TRBD1 aligns across 7 bases. With 5 bases clipped from V and 4 bases from J, the junction kept 5 bases outside the gene matches. Germline V gene data show CDR1 as SGHVS and CDR2 as FQNEAQ. The CDR3 covers 14 residues. The CDR3 here is CASSPGTAGNTIYF. In DNA, the CDR3 is TGTGCCAGCAGCCCCGGGACAGCCGGAAACACCATATATTTT.

This clonotype was seen a few times. V usage is TRBV29-1 and J usage is TRBJ2-7; D unclear. This CDR3 has 12 amino acids. The germline CDR1 and CDR2 sequences are SQVTM and ANQGSEA. V was trimmed by 5 bases and J by 0 bases, leaving 8 bases between them. The CDR3 DNA reads TGCAGCGTTAGCCCTAACTCCTACGAGCAGTACTTC. This gives the protein CSVSPNSYEQYF.

The sample holds a few counts of this clonotype. V usage is TRBV5-1 and J usage is TRBJ2-2, with 11 bases that match TRBD1. V lost 3 bases, J lost 3 bases, and 7 bases stayed unmatched. CDR3 length equals 17 residues. Germline V gives CDR1 SGHRS, CDR2 YFSETQ. The CDR3 nucleotides are TGCGCCAGCAGCTCGTGGACAGGGGGCTTGGACACCGGGGAGCTGTTTTTT. It specifies CASSSWTGGLDTGELFF.

The chain carries TRBV27 and TRBJ1-5; D unclear. CDR1 and CDR2 (germline): MNHEY, SMNVEV (reference sequence). The V and J ends lost 6 bases and 3 bases respectively, with 21 bases between them. CDR3 size: 17 residues. CDR3 coding DNA: TGTGCCAGCAGCTTCGAGCCCCCTCGGGAGATCAATCAGCCCCAGCATTTT. This sequence encodes CASSFEPPREINQPQHF.

This chain uses TRBV19 with TRBJ2-7; 10 bases align to TRBD2. CDR1 and CDR2 (germline): LNHDA, SQIVND (reference sequence). The CDR3 has 15 amino acids. The trim removed 4 bases at V and 5 bases at J, leaving 8 bases unmatched. In DNA form, the CDR3 reads TGTGCCAGTAGTAACTCGCCTAGCGGGAGTGACGAGCAGTACTTC. Its translation is CASSNSPSGSDEQYF.

V is TRBV29-1 and J is TRBJ2-1; TRBD2 matches at 7 bases. The germline V gene has CDR1 SQVTM and CDR2 ANQGSEA. The CDR3 length is 15 residues. The ends lost 2 bases at V and 2 bases at J; junction bases unmatched: 6. CDR3: CSVEFPSGPYNEQFF. CDR3 in DNA: TGCAGCGTTGAATTCCCTAGCGGTCCCTACAATGAGCAGTTCTTC.

The CDR3 reads CASSDSTKTGYTF. DNA of the CDR3: TGCGCCAGCAGTGATTCGACCAAGACGGGCTACACCTTC. V usage is TRBV10-2 and J usage is TRBJ1-2; D is uncertain. The V gene's germline CDR1 is WSHSY and CDR2 SAAADI. V was shortened by 3 bases and J by 8 bases, with 13 bases between the two germline ends. CDR3 length: 13 residues.

This clonotype was counted a few times. The rearrangement joins TRBV27 to TRBJ1-2; D uncertain. Germline loops: CDR1 MNHEY, CDR2 SMNVEV (reference sequence). Between the trimmed V and J ends, which lost 0 bases and 0 bases, there was a span of 5 bases. The CDR3 covers 14 residues. The CDR3 nucleotides read TGTGCCAGCAGTTTATCTTGGGCTAACTATGGCTACACCTTC. It codes for CASSLSWANYGYTF.